One sample yielded the 2 T cell receptor beta chains listed below, sequenced in a study of blood T cells in healthy people across ages. The second PCR ran about 6 to 12 cycles with a sample-barcoded 5' primer and J-beta primers. TCRdb fed the 5' RACE reads into MiXCR, producing one record per CDR3 protein. The sample records more than 800,000 distinct CDR3 sequences, less than 35% being singletons. Specimen: blood. The receptors were gathered from a woman older than 75 in good health.

This clonotype was counted a few times. V is TRBV11-2 and J is TRBJ2-7, with TRBD1 matching 10 bases. The end of the DNA aligns better with TRBJ2-5, so the J call may be wrong. The CDR3 has 15 residues. Germline lookup yields CDR1 SGHAT and CDR2 FQNNGV. This chain's CDR3 is CASSSSPGQGETQYF. The CDR3 nucleotides are TGTGCCAGCAGCAGCTCACCGGGACAGGGGGAGACCCAGTACTTC.

In its sample, this clonotype was seen a few times. Possible read error: a much larger clone is one base away. Here the CDR3 DNA reads TGTGCCAGCGGCTTATCGCCGACCACAGATACGCAGTATTTT. Translated, it gives CASGLSPTTDTQYF. The chain is built from TRBV12-3 or TRBV12-4 and TRBJ2-3; D not certain. The CDR3 loop spans 14 amino acids. V was clipped by 8 bases and J by 2 bases, with 14 bases between them.